This record covers a single T cell receptor beta chain. Its antigen is undetermined. The data stem from a study of memory CD4+ T cells and cytomegalovirus serostatus. Study-level background: Healthy Belgian adult donors included about nine CMV-positive and some 23 CMV-negative people.

Clones were sequenced by immunoSEQ multiplex PCR, and TCRdb holds only the in-frame ones, with some missing. The table records 35,000 to 45,000 clones, about 85% of them present only once. Study-level findings and limits: Of around 160 reported CMV TCRbeta sequences, 67 were found in memory CD4+ repertoires. Suggested: most of the CMV-linked TCR signature lies in CD4+ memory cells.

The sort gate was single viable CD3+CD4+CD8-CD45RO+ cells for memory CD4+ T cells. CMV serostatus came from serum IgG against pp150, pp28, p38, p52. In germline, CDR1 is SGHDT, CDR2 YYEEEE. V shed 1 base and J shed 7 bases, with 14 bases lying between them. The length of the CDR3 is 14 residues. Sequenced input: memory CD4+ T cells from blood. This TCR came from an adult in good health and CMV-seronegative. The chain links TRBV5-6 to TRBJ1-1; tentatively, D is TRBD1 (6 bases). The CDR3: CASSLRGVLGEAFF. In DNA form, the CDR3 reads TGTGCCAGCAGCTTGAGGGGGGTGTTAGGTGAAGCTTTCTTT.